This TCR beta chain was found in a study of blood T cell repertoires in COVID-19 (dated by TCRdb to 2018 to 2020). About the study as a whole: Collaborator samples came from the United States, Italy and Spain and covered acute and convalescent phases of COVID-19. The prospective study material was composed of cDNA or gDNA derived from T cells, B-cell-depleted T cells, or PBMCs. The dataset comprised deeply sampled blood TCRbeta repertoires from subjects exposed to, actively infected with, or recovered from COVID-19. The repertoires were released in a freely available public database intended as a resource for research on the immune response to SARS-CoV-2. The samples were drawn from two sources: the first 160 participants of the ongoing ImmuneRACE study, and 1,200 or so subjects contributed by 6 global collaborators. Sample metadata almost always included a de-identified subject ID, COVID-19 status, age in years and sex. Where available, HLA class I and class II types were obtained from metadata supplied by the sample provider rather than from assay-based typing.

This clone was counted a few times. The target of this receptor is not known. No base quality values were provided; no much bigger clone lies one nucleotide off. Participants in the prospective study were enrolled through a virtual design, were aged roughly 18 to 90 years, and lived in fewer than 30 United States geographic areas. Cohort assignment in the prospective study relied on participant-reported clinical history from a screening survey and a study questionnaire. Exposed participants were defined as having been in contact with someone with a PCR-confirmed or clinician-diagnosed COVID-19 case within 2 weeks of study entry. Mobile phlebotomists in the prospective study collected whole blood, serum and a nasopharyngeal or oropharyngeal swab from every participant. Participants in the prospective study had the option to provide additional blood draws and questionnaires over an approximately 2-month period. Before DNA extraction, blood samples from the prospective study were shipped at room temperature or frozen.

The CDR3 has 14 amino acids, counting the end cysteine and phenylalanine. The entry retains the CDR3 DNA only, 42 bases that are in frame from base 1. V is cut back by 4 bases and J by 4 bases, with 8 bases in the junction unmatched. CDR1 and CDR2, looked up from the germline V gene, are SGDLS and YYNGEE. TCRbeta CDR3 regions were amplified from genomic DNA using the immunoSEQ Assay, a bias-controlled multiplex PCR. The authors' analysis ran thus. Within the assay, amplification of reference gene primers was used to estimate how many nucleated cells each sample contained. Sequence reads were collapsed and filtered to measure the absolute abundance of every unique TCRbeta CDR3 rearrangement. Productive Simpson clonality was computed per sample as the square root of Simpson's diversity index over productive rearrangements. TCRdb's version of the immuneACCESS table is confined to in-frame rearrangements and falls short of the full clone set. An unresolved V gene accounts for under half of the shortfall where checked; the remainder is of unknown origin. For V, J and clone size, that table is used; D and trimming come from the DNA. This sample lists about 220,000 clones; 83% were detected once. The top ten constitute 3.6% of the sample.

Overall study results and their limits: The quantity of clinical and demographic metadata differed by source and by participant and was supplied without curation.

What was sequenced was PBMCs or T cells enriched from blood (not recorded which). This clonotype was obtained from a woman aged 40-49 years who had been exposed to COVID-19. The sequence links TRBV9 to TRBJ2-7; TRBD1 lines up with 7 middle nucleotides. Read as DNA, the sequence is TGTGCCAGCAGCCCCTCAGGGGGAGTTTACGAGCAGTACTTC. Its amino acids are CASSPSGGVYEQYF. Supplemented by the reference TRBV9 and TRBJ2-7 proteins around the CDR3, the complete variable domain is DSGVTQTPKHLITATGQRVTLRCSPRSGDLSVYWYQQSLDQGLQFLIQYYNGEERAKGNILERFSAQQFPDLHSELNLSSLELGDSALYFCASSPSGGVYEQYFGPGTRLTVT.